Below, 30 T cell receptor beta chains from the same sample are listed, as sequenced in a study of blood T cells in healthy people across ages. A second PCR, run for roughly 7 to 11 cycles, used a sample-barcoded 5' primer plus a J-beta primer mix. Each CDR3 protein gets one entry after TCRdb re-called the 5' RACE reads with MiXCR. The table has 850,000 to 1,100,000 distinct CDR3 sequences, more than 30% seen once. Material: blood. All receptors come from a man aged 18 to 35 in good health.

This clonotype came up a few times. V usage is TRBV10-3 and J usage is TRBJ2-1, with D unresolved. CDR1 ENHRY and CDR2 SYGVKD come from the germline V gene. Trimming left V 3 bases short and J 2 bases short, with 8 bases between. This CDR3 spans 14 amino acids. The CDR3 DNA follows: TGTGCCATCAGTGACCGAACGGCCTACAATGAGCAGTTCTTC. Its translation is CAISDRTAYNEQFF.

The chain employs TRBV4-1 and TRBJ1-1; D unclear. Trimming shortened V by 0 bases and J by 1 base, and 12 bases separated the two germline ends. The germline gives CDR1 MGHRA, CDR2 YSYEKL. The CDR3 sequence is 16 residues long. CDR3: CASSQDGPPENTEAFF. CDR3 in DNA: TGCGCCAGCAGCCAAGATGGCCCGCCAGAGAACACTGAAGCTTTCTTT.

This clonotype was counted only a few times. This sequence joins TRBV11-2 and TRBJ1-4; weak D call: TRBD1 (5 bases). Looked up from germline, CDR1 is SGHAT and CDR2 is FQNNGV. Trimming took 4 bases from V and 4 from J, leaving 13 bases between them. The CDR3 is 15 residues long. The CDR3 DNA is TGTGCCAGCAGCTCCCCCGGGACGAATAATGAAAAACTGTTTTTT. Its protein is CASSSPGTNNEKLFF.

This clonotype was recorded a few times. The chain is built from TRBV9 and TRBJ1-4; weak D call: TRBD1 (5 bases). Germline lookup yields CDR1 SGDLS and CDR2 YYNGEE. V dropped 0 bases and J dropped 8 bases, with 8 bases sitting between them. The CDR3 has 13 residues. The CDR3 DNA follows: TGTGCCAGCAGCGTAGACGAGGGGGAAAAACTGTTTTTT. Its protein is CASSVDEGEKLFF.

The chain links TRBV20-1 to TRBJ1-2, with D possibly TRBD1 on 5 matching bases. Germline V gene lookup returns CDR1 DFQATT and CDR2 SNEGSKA (reference sequence). There are 14 residues in the CDR3. The germline V and J ends were trimmed by 1 base and 2 bases, with 11 bases remaining between them. CDR3 in DNA: TGCAGTGCTAGAGTTCAGGGCGCCAACTATGGCTACACCTTC. This codes for CSARVQGANYGYTF.

There are a few counts of this clonotype. The chain links TRBV4-3 to TRBJ2-3; unclear D gene. The V end lost 0 bases, the J end lost 4 bases, and 11 bases lay between the germline ends. Germline assignment: CDR1 LGHNA and CDR2 YSLEER. The CDR3 contains 15 residues. The CDR3 loop reads CASSQETGTADTQYF. The CDR3 DNA sequence: TGCGCCAGCAGCCAAGAAACGGGTACCGCAGATACGCAGTATTTT.

In its sample, this clonotype was seen a few times. This chain links TRBV6-5 with TRBJ1-5, with 7 bases fitting TRBD1. The CDR3 runs 14 residues. Germline V gene data show CDR1 as MNHEY and CDR2 as SVGAGI. J was trimmed by 5 bases and V by 6 bases; bases with no gene match: 7. The CDR3 nucleotides are TGTGCCAGCAGCCCCACCACAGGGGATCAGCCCCAGCATTTT. It translates to CASSPTTGDQPQHF.

The genes are TRBV20-1 and TRBJ2-7, with 9 nucleotides matching TRBD1. V lost 6 bases, J lost 0 bases, and 15 bases stayed unmatched. CDR1 is DFQATT, CDR2 SNEGSKA, per germline (reference sequence). The CDR3 is 17 residues long. CDR3 in amino acids: CSASNRDRVGGSYEQYF. The CDR3 bases are TGCAGTGCCTCGAACAGGGACAGGGTAGGAGGCTCCTACGAGCAGTACTTC.

The rearrangement joins TRBV5-1 to TRBJ2-1, with 9 positions matching TRBD2. Germline CDR1 reads SGHRS; CDR2 reads YFSETQ. The CDR3 totals 16 residues. The V and J ends lost 0 bases and 6 bases, in that order; junction bases with no gene match: 7. CDR3: CASSLGGLATCNEQFF. The CDR3, as DNA: TGCGCCAGCAGCTTGGGTGGACTAGCGACGTGCAATGAGCAGTTCTTC.

The chain has TRBV7-2 and TRBJ2-5, with D possibly being TRBD2 (6 bases). This CDR3 is built from 15 residues. Germline assignment: CDR1 SGHTA and CDR2 FQGNSA. Trimming took off 0 bases at V and 5 bases at J, with 13 bases between the two ends. The CDR3 loop is CASSLAMSREETQYF. The CDR3 nucleotides read TGTGCCAGCAGCTTAGCTATGAGCCGGGAGGAGACCCAGTACTTC.

This clonotype was observed at least ten times. The chain uses TRBV12-3 or TRBV12-4 and TRBJ2-1; D is undetermined. This CDR3 is 11 amino acids long. V was clipped by 5 bases and J by 5 bases, with 4 bases between them. CDR3 in amino acids: CASSLDNEQFF. DNA of the CDR3: TGTGCCAGCAGTCTGGACAATGAGCAGTTCTTC.

The rearrangement links TRBV29-1 to TRBJ2-2; D is unresolved. The CDR3 length is 12 residues. CDR1 and CDR2 from the germline V gene are SQVTM and ANQGSEA. The V end was cut by 6 bases, the J end by 5 bases, with 10 bases between. CDR3 in DNA: TGCAGCGTGCCGACTCAGACCGGGGAGCTGTTTTTT. Protein product: CSVPTQTGELFF.

The chain carries TRBV6-5 and TRBJ1-1; D possibly corresponds to TRBD1 (6 bases). This CDR3 has 14 amino acids. Between the trimmed V and J ends, which lost 8 bases and 1 base, there was a span of 14 bases. Per germline, CDR1 MNHEY and CDR2 SVGAGI. CDR3 DNA sequence: TGTGCCAGCCGTTCTGGGGGCGGGAACACTGAAGCTTTCTTT. Its protein product is CASRSGGGNTEAFF.

The gene calls are TRBV9 and TRBJ2-7; a weak D match, TRBD2 (7 bases). V lost 7 bases and J 6 bases, leaving 17 bases between the germline ends. The CDR3 totals 13 residues. Germline V gives CDR1 SGDLS, CDR2 YYNGEE. CDR3 region: CASGYGGAGEQYF. The CDR3, as DNA: TGTGCCAGCGGTTATGGGGGGGCGGGCGAGCAGTACTTC.

The chain combines TRBV20-1 with TRBJ2-5, with D perhaps TRBD1 or TRBD2 (5 bases each). The DNA end is a closer match to TRBJ2-7, so the J assignment may be wrong. Germline V gene sequence: CDR1 DFQATT, CDR2 SNEGSKA (reference sequence). The CDR3 contains 14 residues. The CDR3 region has the DNA TGCAGTGCTAGAGACCGGGACGGGTACTACGAGCAGTACTTC. Protein: CSARDRDGYYEQYF.

The chain combines TRBV7-6 with TRBJ2-4; the D is unclear. The J call may be incorrect, as the DNA end agrees better with TRBJ2-7. Per the germline V gene, CDR1 is SGHVS and CDR2 is FNYEAQ. The CDR3 totals 15 residues. The CDR3 bases are TGTGCCAGCAGCTTAGAGGCGGCACAAATCTACGAGCAGTACTTC. This gives the protein CASSLEAAQIYEQYF.

A note on this clonotype: The junction departs from germline at one end; a sequencing error may be responsible. In DNA form, the CDR3 reads TGCGCCGGCAGCGCAAGACCGCGGGACACCTACTATGGCTACACCTTC. It encodes CAGSARPRDTYYGYTF. This sequence joins TRBV4-3 and TRBJ1-2, with a tentative D call TRBD1 (6 bases). The CDR3 runs to 16 residues. CDR1 is LGHNA, CDR2 YSLEER, per germline.

With respect to this clonotype: A much larger clone lies a single base off, so this may be a read error. The V and J genes are TRBV12-3 or TRBV12-4 and TRBJ2-3, with a weak D call TRBD1 (6 bases). The CDR3 covers 12 residues. CDR3 sequence: CASSPEGDMQYF. The CDR3 DNA reads as TGTGCCAGCAGCCCCGAGGGGGATATGCAGTATTTT.

This clonotype was observed a few times. The chain has TRBV29-1 and TRBJ1-2, with a tentative D call TRBD1 (6 bases). The length of the CDR3 is 12 residues. The germline V gene has CDR1 SQVTM and CDR2 ANQGSEA. The V gene lost 3 bases and the J gene lost 7 bases, with 12 bases spanning the gap. CDR3 sequence (DNA): TGCAGCGTTGAGGGGGGCTCAGTTGGCTACACCTTC. This codes for CSVEGGSVGYTF.

In this sample, this clonotype turned up a few times. The genes are TRBV15 and TRBJ1-2; D may be TRBD1 (5 bases). From germline, CDR1 is LNHNV and CDR2 YYDKDF (reference sequence). CDR3 length: 15 amino acids. Trimming took off 0 bases at V and 2 bases at J, with 10 bases between the two ends. The CDR3 nucleotides are TGTGCCACCAGCAGAGATTGGGGGTTGAACTATGGCTACACCTTC. It encodes CATSRDWGLNYGYTF.

The J gene is TRBJ2-2, the V gene TRBV5-6, with D unclear. The length of the CDR3 is 15 residues. Germline loops: CDR1 SGHDT, CDR2 YYEEEE. The V end lost 2 bases, the J end lost 0 bases, and 8 bases lay between the germline ends. The CDR3: CASSFGRPNTGELFF. CDR3 DNA: TGTGCCAGCAGCTTTGGGCGGCCGAACACCGGGGAGCTGTTTTTT.

The rearrangement joins TRBV2 to TRBJ1-5; the match to TRBD1 covers 8 bases. CDR1 is SNHLY, CDR2 FYNNEI, per germline. CDR3 length equals 17 residues. Unmatched junction bases numbered 5, after V lost 1 base and J lost 0 bases. In DNA, the CDR3 is TGTGCCAGCAGTGAAGGACAGGGGCTAAATAGCAATCAGCCCCAGCATTTT. Amino acid sequence: CASSEGQGLNSNQPQHF.

On this clonotype: A read error may explain this, as a much larger clone is one base away. This rearrangement joins TRBV4-3 to TRBJ2-5; tentatively, D is TRBD2 (6 bases). This CDR3 has 13 amino acids. Germline V CDR1 and CDR2: LGHNA, YSLEER. V gave up 4 bases and J gave up 11 bases, with 17 bases separating them. CDR3 protein: CASSPGGNNEQYF. CDR3 bases: TGCGCCAGCAGCCCTGGGGGGAACAATGAGCAGTACTTC.

The rearrangement links TRBV27 to TRBJ1-5; possibly TRBD1 for D (6 bases). The CDR3 has 15 amino acids. Looked up from germline, CDR1 is MNHEY and CDR2 is SMNVEV (reference sequence). The V end lost 6 bases, the J end lost 0 bases, and 12 bases lay between the germline ends. CDR3 protein: CASSIDRYSNQPQHF. CDR3 sequence (DNA): TGTGCCAGCAGCATAGACAGGTATAGCAATCAGCCCCAGCATTTT.

This chain links TRBV6-5 with TRBJ2-5; possibly TRBD1 for D (5 bases). The CDR3 extends over 15 amino acids. Trimming left V 6 bases short and J 5 bases short, with 19 bases between. The germline V gene has CDR1 MNHEY and CDR2 SVGAGI. The CDR3 DNA reads as TGTGCCAGCAGCTCCCGGATGGGGCAGGGTGAGACCCAGTACTTC. Protein: CASSSRMGQGETQYF.

The V call is TRBV7-3, the J call TRBJ2-3; 8 nucleotides align to TRBD2. The germline V gene encodes CDR1 SGHTA and CDR2 FQGTGA. CDR3 length equals 14 residues. The J segment lost 5 bases and the V segment lost 2 bases, leaving 3 bases of the junction unmatched. The CDR3 sequence: CASSLGSGEDTQYF. In DNA form, the CDR3 reads TGTGCCAGCAGCTTAGGTAGCGGGGAAGATACGCAGTATTTT.

This clonotype was observed at least ten times. The chain links TRBV7-9 to TRBJ2-3; D might be TRBD1 (5 bases). CDR1 is SEHNR and CDR2 is FQNEAQ in the germline V gene (reference sequence). This CDR3 is built from 15 residues. DNA of the CDR3: TGTACCGGACATCTGCCTTTTTTAGCCACAGATACGCAGTATTTT. Residues: CTGHLPFLATDTQYF.

The rearrangement joins TRBV6-5 to TRBJ2-1; TRBD1 or TRBD2 may be the D gene (5 bases each). The length of the CDR3 is 14 residues. The germline V gene encodes CDR1 MNHEY and CDR2 SVGAGI. V lost 9 bases, J lost 8 bases, and 20 bases lay in between. Written as DNA, the CDR3 is TGTGCCAGTCTTATAAGAGCAGGGACCGATGAGCAGTTCTTC. It yields the protein CASLIRAGTDEQFF.

This clonotype was counted only a few times. This rearrangement joins TRBV27 to TRBJ1-2, with D hard to call. The CDR3 has 12 residues. Germline V gives CDR1 MNHEY, CDR2 SMNVEV (reference sequence). The V end was cut by 8 bases, the J end by 4 bases, with 11 bases between. The CDR3 here is CASGGVGYGYTF. CDR3 in DNA: TGTGCCAGCGGCGGGGTCGGCTATGGCTACACCTTC.

This clonotype was found a few times. The rearrangement joins TRBV6-5 to TRBJ2-4, with 9 bases identical to TRBD1. The CDR3 extends over 16 amino acids. V trimming: 6 bases; J trimming: 0 bases; junction bases outside the gene matches: 6. Germline CDR1 reads MNHEY; CDR2 reads SVGAGI. CDR3 sequence reads: CASSLDRGEAKNIQYF. Here the CDR3 DNA reads TGTGCCAGCAGCCTCGACAGGGGGGAAGCCAAAAACATTCAGTACTTC.